The subject of this entry is one T cell receptor (beta chain). These data belong to a study of blood T cell repertoires in COVID-19. On the study more broadly: The analysed material was cDNA or gDNA that came from T cells, B-cell-depleted T cells, or PBMCs.

Self-reported history from a screening survey and questionnaire set each donor's cohort. Germline CDR1 is MGHRA and CDR2 is YSYEKL. The germline V and J ends were trimmed by 0 bases and 5 bases, with 11 bases remaining between them. The CDR3 extends over 15 amino acids. TCRdb's copy holds only in-frame clones and misses some; the assay was immunoSEQ multiplex PCR. This table holds about 330,000 clones, around nine tenths found once. The receptor comes from a woman younger than 45 who had recovered from COVID-19. Sequenced input: PBMCs or T cells enriched from blood (not recorded which). The chain is built from TRBV4-1 and TRBJ2-1; D possibly corresponds to TRBD2 (5 bases). The CDR3 DNA reads as TGCGCCAGCAGCCAAGAGGGGAGACCTGACAATGAGCAGTTCTTC. It yields the protein CASSQEGRPDNEQFF.